This entry lists 19 T cell receptor beta chains sequenced from one sample in a study of T cell responses to AZD1222 COVID-19 vaccine. Profiled with immunoSEQ multiplex PCR; TCRdb holds only in-frame clones, not every one. The repertoire holds some 100,000 clones, roughly nine tenths seen once, with around 1.8% in the top ten. The sample was peripheral blood, taken on day 0 of AZD1222 vaccination. The receptors originated from an adult in good health.

The V call is TRBV12-3 or TRBV12-4, the J call TRBJ1-2; unclear D gene. The ends were cut back, 6 bases at V and 3 bases at J, with 11 bases in the middle. The CDR3 covers 13 residues. As DNA, the CDR3 is TGTGCCAGCAGCCCGACACCCTACTATGGCTACACCTTC. This encodes CASSPTPYYGYTF.

This clone has just a few counts. The genes are TRBV11-3 and TRBJ2-1; 7 bases fit TRBD2. Germline V gene data show CDR1 as SGHNT and CDR2 as YENEEA. After removal of 0 bases from V and 6 bases from J, the junction contained 8 bases not matched to a gene. The CDR3 totals 16 residues. In nucleotides, the CDR3 is TGTGCCAGCAGCTTAGAGTTGGCGGGAGTTGGCAATGAGCAGTTCTTC. Residues: CASSLELAGVGNEQFF.

The chain uses TRBV7-9 and TRBJ2-1, with D tentatively TRBD2 (6 bases). V was clipped by 2 bases and J by 6 bases, with 17 bases between them. This CDR3 has 16 residues. Germline V CDR1 and CDR2: SEHNR, FQNEAQ (reference sequence). The CDR3 spells CASSLLAVLSPNEQFF. The CDR3 DNA reads as TGTGCCAGCAGCTTATTAGCGGTACTAAGTCCCAATGAGCAGTTCTTC.

The V and J genes are TRBV18 and TRBJ1-2; 7 bases are shared with TRBD1. CDR1 and CDR2 (germline): KGHSH, LQKENI. J was trimmed by 6 bases and V by 1 base; bases with no gene match: 8. The CDR3 extends over 15 amino acids. CDR3 residues: CASSPLTGQEHGYTF. The CDR3 region has the DNA TGTGCCAGCTCACCACTAACTGGACAGGAGCATGGCTACACCTTC.

The CDR3 loop reads CASSQDYDREYTEAFF. In DNA, the CDR3 is TGCGCCAGCAGCCAAGATTACGACAGGGAGTACACTGAAGCTTTCTTT. The J gene is TRBJ1-1, the V gene TRBV4-3, with 7 bases fitting TRBD1. The CDR3 consists of 16 residues. Germline-derived CDR1 and CDR2 are LGHNA and YSLEER. The J segment lost 3 bases and the V segment lost 0 bases, leaving 7 bases of the junction unmatched.

The chain links TRBV25-1 to TRBJ2-2; a possible D gene is TRBD2 (5 bases). Germline CDR1 is MGHDK and CDR2 is SYGVNS. V lost 11 bases to trimming and J lost 6 bases, with 10 bases between them. The CDR3 has 11 amino acids. The CDR3 region is CACEGSGELFF. For the CDR3, the DNA is TGTGCCTGCGAGGGTTCCGGGGAGCTGTTTTTT.

This chain connects TRBV7-2 to TRBJ2-3; tentatively, D is TRBD2 (5 bases). The CDR3 is 15 amino acids. Germline assignment: CDR1 SGHTA and CDR2 FQGNSA. Trimming left V 5 bases short and J 1 base short, with 13 bases between. CDR3 sequence: CASSPQTGGTDTQYF. The CDR3 DNA reads TGTGCCAGCAGCCCCCAGACCGGGGGCACAGATACGCAGTATTTT.

V gene TRBV4-3 combines with J gene TRBJ2-7, with D perhaps given as TRBD1 or TRBD2 (6 bases each). V shed 1 base and J shed 2 bases, with 9 bases lying between them. This CDR3 region has 14 residues. The germline V gene encodes CDR1 LGHNA and CDR2 YSLEER. The CDR3 region has the DNA TGCGCCAGCAGCCAAGGGGGGGCTACCTACGAGCAGTACTTC. It translates to CASSQGGATYEQYF.

This chain links TRBV10-3 with TRBJ1-4, with a tentative D call TRBD1 (5 bases). Trimming left V 0 bases short and J 6 bases short, with 11 bases between. The CDR3 spans 15 residues. CDR1 and CDR2 (germline): ENHRY, SYGVKD. CDR3 sequence: CAISESQGRHEKLFF. The CDR3 region has the DNA TGTGCCATCAGTGAGTCGCAGGGTCGGCATGAAAAACTGTTTTTT.

The rearrangement links TRBV30 to TRBJ2-2; D possibly corresponds to TRBD1 (6 bases). Germline values: CDR1 GTSNPN, CDR2 SVGIG (reference sequence). The CDR3 runs to 13 residues. The V gene lost 5 bases and the J gene lost 6 bases, with 13 bases spanning the gap. The CDR3 protein is CAWHTGNPGELFF. In DNA form, the CDR3 reads TGTGCCTGGCATACAGGGAATCCCGGGGAGCTGTTTTTT.

The chain couples TRBV19 to TRBJ1-6; maybe TRBD1 (6 bases). With 3 bases removed from V and 8 bases from J, the gap between germline ends came to 11 bases. Per germline, CDR1 LNHDA and CDR2 SQIVND (reference sequence). This CDR3 has 14 residues. The CDR3, as DNA: TGTGCCAGTAGTATTTTGGCAGGGGATTCACCCCTCCACTTT. Translation gives CASSILAGDSPLHF. Together with reference TRBV19 and TRBJ1-6, the CDR3 gives the full variable domain: DGGITQSPKYLFRKEGQNVTLSCEQNLNHDAMYWYRQDPGQGLRLIYYSQIVNDFQKGDIAEGYSVSREKKESFPLTVTSAQKNPTAFYLCASSILAGDSPLHFGNGTRLTVT.

V gene TRBV7-2 combines with J gene TRBJ1-3; no reliable D call. The CDR3 contains 14 residues. CDR1 and CDR2 (germline): SGHTA, FQGNSA. V was cut by 3 bases and J by 7 bases, with 13 bases left in between. CDR3: CASSFDGDRNTIYF. Here the CDR3 DNA reads TGTGCCAGCAGCTTCGACGGAGATAGGAACACCATATATTTT.

The gene calls are TRBV27 and TRBJ1-6; no reliable D call. V lost 5 bases and J lost 8, with 16 bases in between. CDR1 is MNHEY, CDR2 SMNVEV, per germline (reference sequence). This CDR3 is 15 amino acids long. CDR3 sequence: CASSPWETVDSPLHF. CDR3 coding DNA: TGTGCCAGCAGTCCTTGGGAAACTGTTGATTCACCCCTCCACTTT.

The V and J genes are TRBV4-3 and TRBJ2-3, with no clear D. In germline, CDR1 is LGHNA, CDR2 YSLEER. The CDR3 loop spans 15 amino acids. Trimming removed 2 bases at V and 6 bases at J, with 15 bases between. Here the CDR3 DNA reads TGCGCCAGCAGCCAATCGAGACTGCGCAAGGATACGCAGTATTTT. It yields the protein CASSQSRLRKDTQYF.

CDR3 sequence reads: CASSLGGRAAETQYF. CDR3 coding DNA: TGTGCCAGCAGCTTAGGTGGGAGGGCCGCAGAGACCCAGTACTTC. The genes are TRBV7-3 and TRBJ2-5, with TRBD2 identical over 7 bases. Per germline, CDR1 SGHTA and CDR2 FQGTGA. V was clipped by 2 bases and J by 4 bases; unmatched bases: 7. The length of the CDR3 is 15 residues.

This clone was picked up one time. The chain joins TRBV11-2 to TRBJ2-7; D uncertain. Germline loops: CDR1 SGHAT, CDR2 FQNNGV. The CDR3 runs 15 residues. V was trimmed by 7 bases and J by 0 bases, leaving 16 bases between them. The DNA of the CDR3 is TGTGCCAGCACCCCCCAAATGGGAAGCTCCTACGAGCAGTACTTC. Residues: CASTPQMGSSYEQYF. The full variable domain, completed using reference TRBV11-2 and TRBJ2-7, is EAGVAQSPRYKIIEKRQSVAFWCNPISGHATLYWYQQILGQGPKLLIQFQNNGVVDDSQLPKDRFSAERLKGVDSTLKIQPAKLEDSAVYLCASTPQMGSSYEQYFGPGTRLTVT.

This clone appeared once. The V and J genes are TRBV4-2 and TRBJ1-5; D is unresolved. The CDR3 is made up of 15 amino acids. Looked up from germline, CDR1 is LGHNA and CDR2 is YNFKEQ. Trimming shortened V by 0 bases and J by 3 bases, and 9 bases separated the two germline ends. This CDR3 reads CASSQDPGDNQPQHF. The CDR3 DNA is TGTGCCAGCAGCCAAGATCCGGGTGACAATCAGCCCCAGCATTTT.

This chain connects TRBV29-1 to TRBJ2-7; 10 positions agree with TRBD1. With 2 bases clipped from V and 4 bases from J, the junction kept 2 bases outside the gene matches. Germline CDR1 and CDR2: SQVTM and ANQGSEA. The CDR3 is made up of 13 amino acids. CDR3 DNA sequence: TGCAGCGTTGAATCGGACAGGGGGTACGAGCAGTACTTC. It yields the protein CSVESDRGYEQYF.

The CDR3 loop is CASSYSGETQYF. The DNA for the CDR3 is TGTGCCAGCAGTTACTCGGGGGAGACCCAGTACTTC. The V and J genes are TRBV6-2 or TRBV6-3 and TRBJ2-5; D is unclear. The CDR3 is 12 amino acids. Germline CDR1 is MNHEY and CDR2 is SVGEGT. V shed 0 bases and J shed 5 bases, with 4 bases lying between them.